Presented here are 27 T cell receptor beta chains from one specimen sequenced in a study of naive and memory T cell subsets. Both TRBC1 and TRBC2 were covered by a beta constant-region primer of two equimolar oligonucleotides. From the UMI-ligation and nested PCR reads, TCRdb called clonotypes with MiXCR, one entry per CDR3 protein. The sample holds about 150,000 distinct CDR3 sequences, 15% to 20% seen once. Material: naive CD4+ T cells from blood. Receptors were obtained from a human donor in good health.

The chain carries TRBV29-1 and TRBJ2-5; TRBD2 might be the D (6 bases). CDR3 length: 13 amino acids. V lost 6 bases and J lost 4, with 15 bases in between. CDR1 is SQVTM and CDR2 is ANQGSEA in the germline V gene. This CDR3 is CSVASTSPETQYF. The CDR3 DNA sequence: TGCAGCGTCGCCAGTACTAGCCCAGAGACCCAGTACTTC.

This clonotype was recorded many times. The V call is TRBV6-5, the J call TRBJ2-3; tentative D call: TRBD2 (6 bases). Germline assignment: CDR1 MNHEY and CDR2 SVGAGI. The CDR3 covers 15 residues. The germline V and J ends were trimmed by 1 base and 3 bases, with 11 bases remaining between them. CDR3 protein: CASSYLKGRTDTQYF. For the CDR3, the DNA is TGTGCCAGCAGTTACTTAAAGGGGAGGACAGATACGCAGTATTTT.

The table lists this clonotype with a few counts. The chain joins TRBV20-1 to TRBJ1-2; 9 nucleotides agree with TRBD1. CDR3 size: 15 residues. Trimming cost V 1 base and J 6 bases; bases outside gene matches: 9. Germline lookup yields CDR1 DFQATT and CDR2 SNEGSKA (reference sequence). The CDR3 DNA sequence: TGCAGTGCTAGAGCTCGGACAGGGGAAGCAAATGGCTACACCTTC. Residues: CSARARTGEANGYTF.

In its sample, this clonotype was seen a few times. At one end the junction does not follow the germline gene, possibly because of a read error. The chain uses TRBV11-2 and TRBJ2-3, with no clear D. Per the germline V gene, CDR1 is SGHAT and CDR2 is FQNNGV. This CDR3 contains 15 residues. CDR3 in amino acids: CASSLGPGSTDTQCF. The CDR3 DNA reads as TGTGCCAGCAGCTTAGGGCCCGGAAGCACAGATACGCAGTGTTTT. Full variable domain (outside the CDR3, taken from reference TRBV11-2 and TRBJ2-3): EAGVAQSPRYKIIEKRQSVAFWCNPISGHATLYWYQQILGQGPKLLIQFQNNGVVDDSQLPKDRFSAERLKGVDSTLKIQPAKLEDSAVYLCASSLGPGSTDTQCFGPGTRLTVL.

This clonotype was counted only a few times. V is TRBV7-2 and J is TRBJ2-6; 7 bases are shared with TRBD1. The CDR3 runs to 16 residues. From germline, CDR1 is SGHTA and CDR2 FQGNSA. V shed 2 bases and J 1 base; nucleotides not matched to a gene: 2. Written as DNA, the CDR3 is TGTGCCAGCAGCTTACACAGGGGATCTGGGGCCAACGTCCTGACTTTC. Amino acid sequence: CASSLHRGSGANVLTF. The full variable domain, completed using reference TRBV7-2 and TRBJ2-6, is GAGVSQSPSNKVTEKGKDVELRCDPISGHTALYWYRQSLGQGLEFLIYFQGNSAPDKSGLPSDRFSAERTGGSVSTLTIQRTQQEDSAVYLCASSLHRGSGANVLTFGAGSRLTVL.

This clonotype was seen ten or more times. The chain has TRBV6-5 and TRBJ1-1; maybe TRBD1 (6 bases). The CDR3 sequence is 13 residues long. CDR1 is MNHEY, CDR2 SVGAGI, per germline. Trimming removed 2 bases from V and 4 bases from J, with 8 bases in between. The CDR3 sequence is CASSYSRGTEAFF. CDR3 sequence (DNA): TGTGCCAGCAGTTACAGCAGGGGCACTGAAGCTTTCTTT.

The rearrangement links TRBV5-1 to TRBJ2-2, with 7 bases fitting TRBD1. V trimming: 4 bases; J trimming: 2 bases; junction bases outside the gene matches: 5. Germline loops: CDR1 SGHRS, CDR2 YFSETQ. The CDR3 loop spans 15 amino acids. The CDR3 here is CASSTWTGNTGELFF. Written as DNA, the CDR3 is TGCGCCAGCAGCACCTGGACAGGAAACACCGGGGAGCTGTTTTTT.

This clonotype was found a few times. The CDR3 DNA reads as TGTGCCAGCAGTTACTCTAGCGAGATGAGCACCGGGGAGCTGTTTTTT. Encoded protein: CASSYSSEMSTGELFF. The rearrangement uses TRBV6-5 and TRBJ2-2, with D perhaps TRBD2 (5 bases). Per germline, CDR1 MNHEY and CDR2 SVGAGI. This CDR3 has 16 residues. Between the trimmed V and J ends, which lost 0 bases and 4 bases, there was a span of 12 bases.

The chain carries TRBV12-5 and TRBJ1-1, with 10 bases identical to TRBD1. Germline V lookup: CDR1 LGHNT, CDR2 FRNRAP. This CDR3 comprises 15 residues. V was pared by 5 bases and J by 0 bases, with 3 bases of the junction left unmatched. This chain's CDR3 is CASGNGQGVNTEAFF. The DNA for the CDR3 is TGTGCTAGTGGTAACGGACAGGGGGTGAACACTGAAGCTTTCTTT.

This clonotype was recorded a few times. This chain uses TRBV30 with TRBJ2-7; 7 bases map to TRBD1. The CDR3 sequence is 12 residues long. Germline V lookup: CDR1 GTSNPN, CDR2 SVGIG (reference sequence). The J segment lost 2 bases and the V segment lost 6 bases, leaving 4 bases of the junction unmatched. CDR3 DNA: TGTGCCTGCTCGGGACAGCCCTACGAGCAGTACTTC. Its protein product is CACSGQPYEQYF.

For the CDR3, the DNA is TGCAGTGCTAAGACGGGACTAGCGGGAAGTACGTACACCGGGGAGCTGTTTTTT. As protein: CSAKTGLAGSTYTGELFF. The V call is TRBV20-1, the J call TRBJ2-2; 13 bases are shared with TRBD2. Germline V lookup: CDR1 DFQATT, CDR2 SNEGSKA (reference sequence). V lost 4 bases, J lost 3 bases, and 11 bases stayed unmatched. The CDR3 contains 18 residues.

Here the CDR3 DNA reads TGTGCCAGCAGTTACTCCCCGCTAGCGAACACTGAAGCTTTCTTT. Protein: CASSYSPLANTEAFF. This chain links TRBV6-5 with TRBJ1-1; no clear D gene. The CDR3 loop spans 15 amino acids. Germline-derived CDR1 and CDR2 are MNHEY and SVGAGI. The V gene lost 0 bases and the J gene lost 1 base, with 9 bases spanning the gap.

This clonotype was recorded at least ten times. J is TRBJ2-3 and V is TRBV7-6; D is undetermined. CDR1 is SGHVS, CDR2 FNYEAQ, per germline. Trimming removed 1 base at V and 0 bases at J, with 11 bases between. There are 16 residues in the CDR3. The CDR3: CASSLVSSSSTDTQYF. Written as DNA, the CDR3 is TGTGCCAGCAGCTTAGTTTCTAGTTCTAGCACAGATACGCAGTATTTT.

This clonotype was picked up many times. The chain couples TRBV5-6 to TRBJ2-2; D is possibly TRBD1 (6 bases). Trimming removed 5 bases at V and 0 bases at J, with 26 bases between. CDR1 SGHDT and CDR2 YYEEEE come from the germline V gene. The CDR3 runs 20 residues. The CDR3 sequence is CASRGNGWGRGGTNTGELFF. DNA of the CDR3: TGTGCCAGCAGGGGGAACGGATGGGGCAGGGGCGGAACGAACACCGGGGAGCTGTTTTTT.

The CDR3 protein is CASSLEGSAQINEQFF. CDR3 coding DNA: TGTGCCAGCAGCTTGGAAGGTAGCGCTCAGATCAATGAGCAGTTCTTC. The rearrangement uses TRBV5-5 and TRBJ2-1, with D perhaps matching TRBD2 (5 bases). CDR1 is SGHKS and CDR2 is YYEKEE in the germline V gene (reference sequence). V was cut by 0 bases and J by 6 bases, with 16 bases left in between. The length of the CDR3 is 16 residues. The full variable domain, in which reference TRBV5-5 and TRBJ2-1 provide the parts outside the CDR3, is DAGVTQSPTHLIKTRGQQVTLRCSPISGHKSVSWYQQVLGQGPQFIFQYYEKEERGRGNFPDRFSARQFPNYSSELNVNALLLGDSALYLCASSLEGSAQINEQFFGPGTRLTVL.

This clonotype occurred a few times. The V gene is TRBV14, the J gene TRBJ2-7, with 9 positions matching TRBD1. V dropped 4 bases and J dropped 3; count of bases not matched to a gene: 1. Germline assignment: CDR1 SGHDN and CDR2 FVKESK. The CDR3 length is 13 residues. The CDR3 loop reads CASSPDRGYEQYF. In DNA, the CDR3 is TGTGCCAGCAGCCCGGACAGGGGCTACGAGCAGTACTTC. Full variable domain (outside the CDR3, taken from reference TRBV14 and TRBJ2-7): EAGVTQFPSHSVIEKGQTVTLRCDPISGHDNLYWYRRVMGKEIKFLLHFVKESKQDESGMPNNRFLAERTGGTYSTLKVQPAELEDSGVYFCASSPDRGYEQYFGPGTRLTVT.

This clonotype was detected only a few times. This rearrangement joins TRBV29-1 to TRBJ2-4; the D gene could be TRBD1 or TRBD2 (6 bases each). Germline loops: CDR1 SQVTM, CDR2 ANQGSEA. With 4 bases removed from V and 0 bases from J, the gap between germline ends came to 10 bases. This CDR3 contains 14 residues. This CDR3 reads CSVVEGGAKNIQYF. In DNA form, the CDR3 reads TGCAGCGTTGTCGAGGGGGGAGCCAAAAACATTCAGTACTTC.

Only a few counts were recorded for this clonotype. The chain recombines TRBV20-1 with TRBJ1-4; no reliable D call. Germline-derived CDR1 and CDR2 are DFQATT and SNEGSKA (reference sequence). The CDR3 totals 13 residues. The V and J ends lost 5 bases and 5 bases respectively, with 12 bases between them. The CDR3 DNA reads as TGCAGTGCTCTGGGCCAGAAGAATGAAAAACTGTTTTTT. The encoded protein is CSALGQKNEKLFF.

A few counts support this clonotype. The chain couples TRBV29-1 to TRBJ2-5; D possibly matches TRBD1 or TRBD2 (5 bases each). V dropped 8 bases and J dropped 6 bases, with 19 bases sitting between them. The CDR3 has 13 amino acids. Per germline, CDR1 SQVTM and CDR2 ANQGSEA. CDR3: CSSGMGPMKTQYF. The CDR3 DNA is TGCAGCTCGGGCATGGGACCAATGAAGACCCAGTACTTC.

The chain couples TRBV5-5 to TRBJ1-4; D gene ambiguous. The germline gives CDR1 SGHKS, CDR2 YYEKEE (reference sequence). The CDR3 is made up of 14 amino acids. V was shortened by 0 bases and J by 5 bases, with 8 bases between the two germline ends. The CDR3 is CASSLEPRNEKLFF. In nucleotides, the CDR3 is TGTGCCAGCAGCTTGGAACCGAGAAATGAAAAACTGTTTTTT.

There are a few counts of this clonotype. The V gene is TRBV2, the J gene TRBJ2-5; D not certain. The length of the CDR3 is 14 residues. V dropped 3 bases and J dropped 6 bases, with 14 bases sitting between them. Per the germline V gene, CDR1 is SNHLY and CDR2 is FYNNEI. CDR3: CASSDRLLIKTQYF. CDR3 nucleotide sequence: TGTGCCAGCAGTGATAGACTGCTGATCAAGACCCAGTACTTC.

This clonotype was counted a few times. This chain uses TRBV5-1 with TRBJ1-1; TRBD1 matches at 7 bases. In germline, CDR1 is SGHRS, CDR2 YFSETQ. After removal of 1 base from V and 1 base from J, the junction contained 4 bases not matched to a gene. The CDR3 is made up of 15 amino acids. This CDR3 is CASSLIGQANTEAFF. Written as DNA, the CDR3 is TGCGCCAGCAGCTTGATAGGACAGGCGAACACTGAAGCTTTCTTT.

This clonotype was seen ten or more times. This rearrangement joins TRBV10-3 to TRBJ2-3; D not resolved. The CDR3 sequence is 13 residues long. Germline V gene lookup returns CDR1 ENHRY and CDR2 SYGVKD. V lost 11 bases and J 1 base, leaving 13 bases between the germline ends. Here the CDR3 reads CAATVTGTDTQYF. CDR3 nucleotides: TGTGCCGCCACCGTTACCGGCACAGATACGCAGTATTTT.

The V call is TRBV6-5, the J call TRBJ1-2; D remains unclear. Deletions cut 6 bases from V and 2 bases from J, with 16 bases between. CDR1 and CDR2 from the germline V gene are MNHEY and SVGAGI. The CDR3 covers 15 residues. The CDR3 spells CASSPVTRSNYGYTF. The CDR3 region has the DNA TGTGCCAGCAGCCCGGTCACCCGGTCGAACTATGGCTACACCTTC.

This clonotype has just a few counts. This chain joins TRBV28 and TRBJ2-7, with 13 bases fitting TRBD2. Germline V gives CDR1 MDHEN, CDR2 SYDVKM. There are 14 residues in the CDR3. Unmatched junction bases numbered 3, after V lost 6 bases and J lost 4 bases. CDR3 bases: TGTGCCAGCAGCACGGGACTAGCGGGATACGAGCAGTACTTC. This translates into CASSTGLAGYEQYF.

This chain links TRBV28 with TRBJ2-1; no firm D call. V gave up 5 bases and J gave up 4 bases, with 6 bases separating them. The CDR3 consists of 12 residues. From germline, CDR1 is MDHEN and CDR2 SYDVKM. CDR3 loop: CASSPLYNEQFF. Written as DNA, the CDR3 is TGTGCCAGCAGTCCCCTTTACAATGAGCAGTTCTTC.

This clonotype was picked up a small number of times. The V and J genes are TRBV20-1 and TRBJ2-7; tentatively, D is TRBD2 (5 bases). CDR3 length: 15 residues. Germline V CDR1 and CDR2: DFQATT, SNEGSKA (reference sequence). V shed 2 bases and J shed 0 bases, with 14 bases lying between them. CDR3 amino acids: CSARPSDCSSYEQYF. The CDR3 DNA reads TGCAGTGCTAGACCGTCGGACTGTAGCTCCTACGAGCAGTACTTC.